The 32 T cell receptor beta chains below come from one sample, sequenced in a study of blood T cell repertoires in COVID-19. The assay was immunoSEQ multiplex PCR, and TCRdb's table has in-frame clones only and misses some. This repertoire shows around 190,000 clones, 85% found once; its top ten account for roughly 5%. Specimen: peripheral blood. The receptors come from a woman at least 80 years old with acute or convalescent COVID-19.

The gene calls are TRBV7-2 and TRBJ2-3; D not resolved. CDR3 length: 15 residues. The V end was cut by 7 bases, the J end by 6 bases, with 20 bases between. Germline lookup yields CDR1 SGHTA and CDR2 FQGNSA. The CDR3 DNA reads TGTGCCAGCATACCCGACTCCCTCCCTGTGGATACGCAGTATTTT. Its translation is CASIPDSLPVDTQYF.

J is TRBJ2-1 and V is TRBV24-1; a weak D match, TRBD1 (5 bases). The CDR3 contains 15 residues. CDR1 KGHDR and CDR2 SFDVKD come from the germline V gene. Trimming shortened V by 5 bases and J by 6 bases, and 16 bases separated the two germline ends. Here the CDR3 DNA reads TGTGCCACCAGTGTCGCAGGGAAGAGTAGCAATGAGCAGTTCTTC. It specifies CATSVAGKSSNEQFF.

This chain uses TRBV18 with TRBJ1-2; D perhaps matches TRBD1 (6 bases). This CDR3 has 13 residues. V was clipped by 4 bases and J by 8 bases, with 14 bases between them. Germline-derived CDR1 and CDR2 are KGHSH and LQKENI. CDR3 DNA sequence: TGTGCCAGCTCACAGGACAGTGATCTAGGCTACACCTTC. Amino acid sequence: CASSQDSDLGYTF.

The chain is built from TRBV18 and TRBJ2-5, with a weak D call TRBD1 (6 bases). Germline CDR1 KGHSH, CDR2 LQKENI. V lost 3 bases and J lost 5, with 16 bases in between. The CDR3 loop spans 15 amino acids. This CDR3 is CASSPQQGPGETQYF. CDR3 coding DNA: TGTGCCAGCTCACCGCAGCAGGGGCCTGGGGAGACCCAGTACTTC.

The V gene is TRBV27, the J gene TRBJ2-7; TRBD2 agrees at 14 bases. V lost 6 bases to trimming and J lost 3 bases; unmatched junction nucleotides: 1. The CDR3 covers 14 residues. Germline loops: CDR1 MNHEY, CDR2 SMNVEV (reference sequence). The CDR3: CASRGLAGDYEQYF. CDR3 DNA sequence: TGTGCCAGCAGGGGACTAGCGGGAGACTACGAGCAGTACTTC.

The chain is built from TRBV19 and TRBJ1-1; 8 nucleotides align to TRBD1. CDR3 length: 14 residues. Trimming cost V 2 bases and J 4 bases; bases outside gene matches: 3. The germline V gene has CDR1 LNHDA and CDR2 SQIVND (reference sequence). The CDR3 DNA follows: TGTGCCAGTAGTATAAATACAGGGGGCACTGAAGCTTTCTTT. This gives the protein CASSINTGGTEAFF. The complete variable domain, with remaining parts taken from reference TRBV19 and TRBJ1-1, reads DGGITQSPKYLFRKEGQNVTLSCEQNLNHDAMYWYRQDPGQGLRLIYYSQIVNDFQKGDIAEGYSVSREKKESFPLTVTSAQKNPTAFYLCASSINTGGTEAFFGQGTRLTVV.

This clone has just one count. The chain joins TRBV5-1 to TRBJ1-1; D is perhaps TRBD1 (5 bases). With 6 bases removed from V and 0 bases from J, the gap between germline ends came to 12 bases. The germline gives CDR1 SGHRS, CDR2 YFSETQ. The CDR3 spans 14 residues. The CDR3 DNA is TGCGCCAGCACCCCGACAGACGTGAACACTGAAGCTTTCTTT. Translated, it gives CASTPTDVNTEAFF.

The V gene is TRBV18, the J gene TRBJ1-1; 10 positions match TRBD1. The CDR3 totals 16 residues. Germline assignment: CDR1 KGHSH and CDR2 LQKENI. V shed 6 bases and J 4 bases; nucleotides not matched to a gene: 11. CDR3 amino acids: CASSLTRQGAGTEAFF. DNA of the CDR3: TGTGCCAGCTCTCTGACCCGACAGGGGGCAGGCACTGAAGCTTTCTTT. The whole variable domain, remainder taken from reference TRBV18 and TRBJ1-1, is NAGVMQNPRHLVRRRGQEARLRCSPMKGHSHVYWYRQLPEEGLKFMVYLQKENIIDESGMPKERFSAEFPKEGPSILRIQQVVRGDSAAYFCASSLTRQGAGTEAFFGQGTRLTVV.

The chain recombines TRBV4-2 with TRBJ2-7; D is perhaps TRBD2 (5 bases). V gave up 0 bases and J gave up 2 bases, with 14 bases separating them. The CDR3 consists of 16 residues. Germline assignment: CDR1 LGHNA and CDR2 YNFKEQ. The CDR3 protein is CASSQDAGVSPYEQYF. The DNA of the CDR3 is TGTGCCAGCAGCCAAGACGCGGGTGTTTCCCCCTACGAGCAGTACTTC.

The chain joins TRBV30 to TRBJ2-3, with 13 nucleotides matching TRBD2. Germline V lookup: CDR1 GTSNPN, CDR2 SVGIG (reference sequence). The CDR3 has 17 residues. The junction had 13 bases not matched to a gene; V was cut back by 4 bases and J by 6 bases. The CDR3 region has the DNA TGTGCCTGGACCCACTCGAGGACTAGCGGGAGTTGGGATACGCAGTATTTT. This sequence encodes CAWTHSRTSGSWDTQYF.

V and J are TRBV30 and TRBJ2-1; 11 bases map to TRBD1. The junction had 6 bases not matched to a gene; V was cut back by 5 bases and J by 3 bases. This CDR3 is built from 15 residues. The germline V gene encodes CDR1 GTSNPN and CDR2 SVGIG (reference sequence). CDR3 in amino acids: CAWHTGTGGYNEQFF. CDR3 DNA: TGTGCCTGGCATACCGGGACAGGGGGCTACAATGAGCAGTTCTTC.

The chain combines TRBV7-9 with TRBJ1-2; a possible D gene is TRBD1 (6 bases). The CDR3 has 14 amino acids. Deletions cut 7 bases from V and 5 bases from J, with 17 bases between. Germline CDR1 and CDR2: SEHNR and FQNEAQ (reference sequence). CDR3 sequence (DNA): TGTGCCAGCACAACGCAGCCAGGGGCTTATGGCTACACCTTC. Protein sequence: CASTTQPGAYGYTF. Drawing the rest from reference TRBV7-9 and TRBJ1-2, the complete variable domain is DTGVSQNPRHKITKRGQNVTFRCDPISEHNRLYWYRQTLGQGPEFLTYFQNEAQLEKSRLLSDRFSAERPKGSFSTLEIQRTEQGDSAMYLCASTTQPGAYGYTFGSGTRLTVV.

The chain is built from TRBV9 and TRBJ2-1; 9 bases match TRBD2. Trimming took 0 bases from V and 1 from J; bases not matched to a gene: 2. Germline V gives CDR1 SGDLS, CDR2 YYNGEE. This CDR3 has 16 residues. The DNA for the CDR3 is TGTGCCAGCAGCGTAGTTAGCGGGAGTTCCTACAATGAGCAGTTCTTC. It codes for CASSVVSGSSYNEQFF.

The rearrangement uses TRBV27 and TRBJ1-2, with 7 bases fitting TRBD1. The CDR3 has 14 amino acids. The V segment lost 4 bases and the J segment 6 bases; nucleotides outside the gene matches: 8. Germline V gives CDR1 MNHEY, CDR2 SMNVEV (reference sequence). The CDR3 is CASSSTQGRNGYTF. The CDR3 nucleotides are TGTGCCAGCAGTTCCACACAGGGGAGGAATGGCTACACCTTC.

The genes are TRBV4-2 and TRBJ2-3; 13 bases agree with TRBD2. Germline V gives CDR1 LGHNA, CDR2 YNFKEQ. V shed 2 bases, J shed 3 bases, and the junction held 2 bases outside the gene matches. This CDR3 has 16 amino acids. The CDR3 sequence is CASSQTLAGGTDTQYF. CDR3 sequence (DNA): TGTGCCAGCAGCCAAACACTAGCGGGGGGGACAGATACGCAGTATTTT.

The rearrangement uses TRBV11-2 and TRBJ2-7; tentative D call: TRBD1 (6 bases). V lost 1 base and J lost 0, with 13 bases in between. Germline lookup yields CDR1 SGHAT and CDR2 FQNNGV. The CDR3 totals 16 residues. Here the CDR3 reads CASSLVLRDTSYEQYF. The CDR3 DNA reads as TGTGCCAGCAGCTTAGTCCTCCGGGACACCTCCTACGAGCAGTACTTC.

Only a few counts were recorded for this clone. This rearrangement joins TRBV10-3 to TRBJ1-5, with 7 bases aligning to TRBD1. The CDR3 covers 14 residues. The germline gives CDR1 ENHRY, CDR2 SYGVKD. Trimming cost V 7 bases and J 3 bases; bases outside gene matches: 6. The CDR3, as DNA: TGTGCCATCAAAGGACAGGCTATCAATCAGCCCCAGCATTTT. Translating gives CAIKGQAINQPQHF.

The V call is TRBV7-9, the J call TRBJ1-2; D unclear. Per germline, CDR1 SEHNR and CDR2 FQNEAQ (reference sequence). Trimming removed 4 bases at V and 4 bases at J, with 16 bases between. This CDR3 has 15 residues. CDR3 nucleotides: TGTGCCAGCAGCTCCCCAAGTGCAGGCTCCTATGGCTACACCTTC. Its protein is CASSSPSAGSYGYTF.

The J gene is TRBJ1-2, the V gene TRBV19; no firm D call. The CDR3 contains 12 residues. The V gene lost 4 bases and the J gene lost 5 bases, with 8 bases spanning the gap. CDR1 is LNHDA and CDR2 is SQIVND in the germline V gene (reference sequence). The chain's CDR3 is CASSTRRYGYTF. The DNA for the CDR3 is TGTGCCAGTAGTACAAGGCGGTATGGCTACACCTTC.

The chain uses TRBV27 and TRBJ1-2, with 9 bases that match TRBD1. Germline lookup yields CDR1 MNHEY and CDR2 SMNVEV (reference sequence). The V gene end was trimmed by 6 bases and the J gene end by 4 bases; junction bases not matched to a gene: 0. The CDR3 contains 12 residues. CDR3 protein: CASRTGGYGYTF. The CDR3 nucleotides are TGTGCCAGCAGGACAGGGGGCTATGGCTACACCTTC.

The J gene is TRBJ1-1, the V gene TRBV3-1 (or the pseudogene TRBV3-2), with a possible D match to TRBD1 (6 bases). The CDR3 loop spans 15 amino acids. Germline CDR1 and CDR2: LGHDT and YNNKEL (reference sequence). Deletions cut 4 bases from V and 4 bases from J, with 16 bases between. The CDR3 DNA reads TGTGCCAGCAGCCTAGGAGGGGGGGTGGGCACTGAAGCTTTCTTT. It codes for CASSLGGGVGTEAFF.

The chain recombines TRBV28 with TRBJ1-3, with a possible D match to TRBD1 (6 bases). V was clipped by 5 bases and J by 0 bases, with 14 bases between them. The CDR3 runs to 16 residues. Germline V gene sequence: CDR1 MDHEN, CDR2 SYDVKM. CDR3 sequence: CASSPPGVYSGNTIYF. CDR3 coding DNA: TGTGCCAGCAGTCCCCCAGGGGTGTACTCTGGAAACACCATATATTTT.

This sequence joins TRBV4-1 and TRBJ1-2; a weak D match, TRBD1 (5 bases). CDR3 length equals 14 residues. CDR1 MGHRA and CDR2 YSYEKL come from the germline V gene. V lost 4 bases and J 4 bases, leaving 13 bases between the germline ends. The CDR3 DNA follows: TGCGCCAGCAGCCCACAGGCGATCCTCTATGGCTACACCTTC. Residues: CASSPQAILYGYTF.

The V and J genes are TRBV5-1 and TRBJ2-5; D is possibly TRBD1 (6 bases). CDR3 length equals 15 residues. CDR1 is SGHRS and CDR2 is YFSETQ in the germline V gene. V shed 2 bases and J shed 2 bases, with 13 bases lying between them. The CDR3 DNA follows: TGCGCCAGCAGCTTACGTGATAGGGGGCAAGAGACCCAGTACTTC. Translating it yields CASSLRDRGQETQYF.

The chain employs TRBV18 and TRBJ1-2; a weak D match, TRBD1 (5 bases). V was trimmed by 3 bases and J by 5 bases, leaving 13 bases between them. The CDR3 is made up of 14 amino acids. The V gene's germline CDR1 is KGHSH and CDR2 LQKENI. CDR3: CASSPPARDYGYTF. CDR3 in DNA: TGTGCCAGCTCACCTCCTGCCAGGGATTATGGCTACACCTTC. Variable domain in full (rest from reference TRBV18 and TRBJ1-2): NAGVMQNPRHLVRRRGQEARLRCSPMKGHSHVYWYRQLPEEGLKFMVYLQKENIIDESGMPKERFSAEFPKEGPSILRIQQVVRGDSAAYFCASSPPARDYGYTFGSGTRLTVV.

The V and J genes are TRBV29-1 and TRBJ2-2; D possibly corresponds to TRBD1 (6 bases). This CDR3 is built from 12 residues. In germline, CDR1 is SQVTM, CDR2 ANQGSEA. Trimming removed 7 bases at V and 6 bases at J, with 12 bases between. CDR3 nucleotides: TGCAGCGCTAACAGGGTCGCCGGGGAGCTGTTTTTT. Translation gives CSANRVAGELFF.

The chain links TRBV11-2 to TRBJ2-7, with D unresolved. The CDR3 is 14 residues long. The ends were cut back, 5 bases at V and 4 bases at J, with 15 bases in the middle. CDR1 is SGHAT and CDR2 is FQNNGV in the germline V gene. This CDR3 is CASSLPLSLYEQYF. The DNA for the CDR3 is TGTGCCAGCAGCCTCCCCCTGTCCCTTTACGAGCAGTACTTC. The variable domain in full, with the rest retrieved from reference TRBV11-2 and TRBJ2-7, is EAGVAQSPRYKIIEKRQSVAFWCNPISGHATLYWYQQILGQGPKLLIQFQNNGVVDDSQLPKDRFSAERLKGVDSTLKIQPAKLEDSAVYLCASSLPLSLYEQYFGPGTRLTVT.

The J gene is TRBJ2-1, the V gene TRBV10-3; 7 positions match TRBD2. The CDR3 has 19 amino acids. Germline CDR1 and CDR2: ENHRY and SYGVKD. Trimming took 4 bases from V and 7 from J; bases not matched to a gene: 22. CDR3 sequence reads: CAISAKLGGGGPSRNEQFF. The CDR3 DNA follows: TGTGCCATCAGTGCCAAATTGGGTGGGGGAGGGCCCTCGCGGAATGAGCAGTTCTTC.

The DNA for the CDR3 is TGCAGCGTCTTTTATCTTGACAGCTCCTACAATGAGCAGTTCTTC. Translated, it gives CSVFYLDSSYNEQFF. The rearrangement joins TRBV29-1 to TRBJ2-1; TRBD1 is a possible D gene (5 bases). V lost 6 bases and J 0 bases, leaving 15 bases between the germline ends. CDR3 size: 15 residues. CDR1 and CDR2 from the germline V gene are SQVTM and ANQGSEA.

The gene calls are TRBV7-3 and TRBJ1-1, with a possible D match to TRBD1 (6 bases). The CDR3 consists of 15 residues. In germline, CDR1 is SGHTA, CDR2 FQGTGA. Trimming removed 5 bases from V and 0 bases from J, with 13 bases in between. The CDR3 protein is CASSAGGLMNTEAFF. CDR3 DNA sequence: TGTGCCAGCAGCGCCGGGGGGCTCATGAACACTGAAGCTTTCTTT.

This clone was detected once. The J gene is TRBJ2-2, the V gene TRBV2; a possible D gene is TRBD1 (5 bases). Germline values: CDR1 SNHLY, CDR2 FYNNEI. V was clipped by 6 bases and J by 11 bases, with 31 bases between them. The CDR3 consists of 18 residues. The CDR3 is CASSLFGRGLAAPPELFF. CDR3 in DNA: TGTGCCAGCAGCCTATTTGGAAGGGGTTTAGCCGCTCCGCCTGAGCTGTTTTTT.

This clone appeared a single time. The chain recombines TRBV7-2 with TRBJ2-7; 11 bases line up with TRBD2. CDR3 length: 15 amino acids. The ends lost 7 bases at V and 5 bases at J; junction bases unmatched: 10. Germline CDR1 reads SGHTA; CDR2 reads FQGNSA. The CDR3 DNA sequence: TGTGCCAGCATCCTTATAGCGGGAGGGCCCCACGAGCAGTACTTC. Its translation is CASILIAGGPHEQYF.